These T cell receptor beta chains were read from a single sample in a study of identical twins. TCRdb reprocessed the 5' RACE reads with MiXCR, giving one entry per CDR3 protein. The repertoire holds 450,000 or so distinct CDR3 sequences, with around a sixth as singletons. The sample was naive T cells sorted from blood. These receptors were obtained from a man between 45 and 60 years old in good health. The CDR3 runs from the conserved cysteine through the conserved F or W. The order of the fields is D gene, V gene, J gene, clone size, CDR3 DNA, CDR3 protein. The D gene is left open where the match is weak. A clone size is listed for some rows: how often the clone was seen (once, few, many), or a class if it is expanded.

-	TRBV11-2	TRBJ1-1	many	TGTGCCAGCAGCTTATGGGGGAACACTGAAGCTTTCTTT	CASSLWGNTEAFF
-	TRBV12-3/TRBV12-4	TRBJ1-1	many	TGTGCCAGCAGCCAAAATACAATGAACACTGAAGCTTTCTTT	CASSQNTMNTEAFF
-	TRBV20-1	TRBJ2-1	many	TGCAGTGCTAGAGATCGAAGGGAAGGTGGCAATGAGCAGTTCTTC	CSARDRREGGNEQFF
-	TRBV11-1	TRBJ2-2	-	TGTGCCAGCAGTAGAGGGACTCCTCGGAACACCGGGGAGCTGTTTTTT	CASSRGTPRNTGELFF
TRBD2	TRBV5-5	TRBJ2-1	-	TGTGCCAGCAGCTTATTAGTAGCGGGACATGAGCAGTTCTTC	CASSLLVAGHEQFF
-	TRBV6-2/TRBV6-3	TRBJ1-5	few	TGTGCCAGCAGTTACGGGGGGGCGGATGGCAATCAGCCCCAGCATTTT	CASSYGGADGNQPQHF
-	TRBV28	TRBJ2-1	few	TGTGCCAGCTTCCTCCGACAAGATAATGAGCAGTTCTTC	CASFLRQDNEQFF
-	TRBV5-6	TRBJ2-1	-	TGTGCCAGCAGCTTGGCCCTTAAAGACAATGAGCAGTTCTTC	CASSLALKDNEQFF
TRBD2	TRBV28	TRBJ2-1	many	TGTGCCAGCAGTTTTGTTGGCGGGAGGGCTAGCTCCTACAATGAGCAGTTCTTC	CASSFVGGRASSYNEQFF
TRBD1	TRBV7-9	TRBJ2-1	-	TGTGCCAGCAGGAAGACCGGGGACAGCTCCTACAATGAGCAGTTCTTC	CASRKTGDSSYNEQFF
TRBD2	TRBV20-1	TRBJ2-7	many	TGCAGTGCTCTGCGGACTAGCGGCGGTTACGAGCAGTACTTC	CSALRTSGGYEQYF
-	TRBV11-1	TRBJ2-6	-	TGTGCCAGCAGCTTCCAGAGACAGGTGACCTCTGGGGCCAACGTCCTGACTTTC	CASSFQRQVTSGANVLTF
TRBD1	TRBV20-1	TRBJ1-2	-	TGCAGTGCTAGAGCGGGACAGGCCAACGGGGGCTACACCTTC	CSARAGQANGGYTF
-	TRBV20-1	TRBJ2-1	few	TGCAGTGCTAGGAGGGGTACGGGACCACTCTCCTACAATGAGCAGTTCTTC	CSARRGTGPLSYNEQFF
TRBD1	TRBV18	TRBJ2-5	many	TGTGCCAGCTGGGAAGACAGGGAGACGGAGACCCAGTACTTC	CASWEDRETETQYF
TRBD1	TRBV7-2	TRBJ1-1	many	TGTGCCAGCAGAAAGACAGGGGGGGCTTCTTACACTGAAGCTTTCTTT	CASRKTGGASYTEAFF
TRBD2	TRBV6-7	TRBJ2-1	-	TGTGCCAGCAGTTACACCTCTGTCGCGGGAGGGTTCTATGAGCAGTTCTTC	CASSYTSVAGGFYEQFF
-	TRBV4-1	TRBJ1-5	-	TGCGCCAGCAGCCAAGATCCGGTCGTTCAGCCCCAGCATTTT	CASSQDPVVQPQHF
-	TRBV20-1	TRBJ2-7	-	TGCAGTGCTAGAGGGGCGGGACAAGGGATGGAGGAGCAGTACTTC	CSARGAGQGMEEQYF
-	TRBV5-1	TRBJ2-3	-	TGCGCCAGCAGCTTGGCGGCAGGGGGACTCACAGATACGCAGTATTTT	CASSLAAGGLTDTQYF
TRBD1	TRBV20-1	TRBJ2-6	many	TGCAGTGCTAGAGAAGACAGGGGGAGCTCTGGGGCCAACGTCCTGACTTTC	CSAREDRGSSGANVLTF
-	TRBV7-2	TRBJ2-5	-	TGTGCCAGCAGCCGGGGAAGCTTGACTAAAGAGACCCAGTACTTC	CASSRGSLTKETQYF
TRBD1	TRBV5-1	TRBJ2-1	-	TGCGCCAGCAGGTTTCGGGACAGGGGCTACAATGAGCAGTTCTTC	CASRFRDRGYNEQFF
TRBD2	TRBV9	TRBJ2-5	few	TGTGCCAGCAGCCTTGGGGCACTAGCGGGACTGTACCAAGAGACCCAGTACTTC	CASSLGALAGLYQETQYF
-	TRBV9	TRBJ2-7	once	TGTGCCAGCAGCGGAGGGGAAGGCTACGAGCAGTACTTC	CASSGGEGYEQYF
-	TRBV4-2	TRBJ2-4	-	TGTGCCAGCAGCCAAGGGCCCCGGGACAAAAACATTCAGTACTTC	CASSQGPRDKNIQYF
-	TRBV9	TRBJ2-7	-	TGTGCCAGCAGCATTTACCACAGGAGCGATTACGAGCAGTACTTC	CASSIYHRSDYEQYF
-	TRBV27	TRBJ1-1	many	TGTGCCAGCAGAGACCTATACACTGAAGCTTTCTTT	CASRDLYTEAFF
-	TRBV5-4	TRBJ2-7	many	TGTGCCAGCAGCGATAACCCCTACGAGCAGTACTTC	CASSDNPYEQYF
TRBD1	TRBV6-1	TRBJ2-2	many	TGTGCCAGCAGTGAACTAAGCCCCGGGACAGGGGGGATGTTACACCGGGGAAAGCTGTTTTTT	CASSELSPGTGGMLHRGKLFF
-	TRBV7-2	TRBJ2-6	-	TGTGCCAGCAGCTTAGATCTGGGGGGGGCCAACGTCCTGACTTTC	CASSLDLGGANVLTF
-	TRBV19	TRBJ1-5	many	TGTGCCAGTAGGCAGGACAGCTTCAATCAGCCCCAGCATTTT	CASRQDSFNQPQHF
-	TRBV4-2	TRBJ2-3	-	TGTGCCAGCAGCCAAGGGAGACGGGGCGCTAGCACAGATACGCAGTATTTT	CASSQGRRGASTDTQYF
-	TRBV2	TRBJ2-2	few	TGTGCCAGCAGTATCAGGGAGCCCACCGGGGAGCTGTTTTTT	CASSIREPTGELFF
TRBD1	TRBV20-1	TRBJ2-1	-	TGCAGGGGGGACAGGCACAATGAGCAGTTCTTC	CRGDRHNEQFF
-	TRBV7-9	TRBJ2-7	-	TGTGCCAGCAGCCTTGCAACAGGGATCAAATCCTACGAGCAGTACTTC	CASSLATGIKSYEQYF